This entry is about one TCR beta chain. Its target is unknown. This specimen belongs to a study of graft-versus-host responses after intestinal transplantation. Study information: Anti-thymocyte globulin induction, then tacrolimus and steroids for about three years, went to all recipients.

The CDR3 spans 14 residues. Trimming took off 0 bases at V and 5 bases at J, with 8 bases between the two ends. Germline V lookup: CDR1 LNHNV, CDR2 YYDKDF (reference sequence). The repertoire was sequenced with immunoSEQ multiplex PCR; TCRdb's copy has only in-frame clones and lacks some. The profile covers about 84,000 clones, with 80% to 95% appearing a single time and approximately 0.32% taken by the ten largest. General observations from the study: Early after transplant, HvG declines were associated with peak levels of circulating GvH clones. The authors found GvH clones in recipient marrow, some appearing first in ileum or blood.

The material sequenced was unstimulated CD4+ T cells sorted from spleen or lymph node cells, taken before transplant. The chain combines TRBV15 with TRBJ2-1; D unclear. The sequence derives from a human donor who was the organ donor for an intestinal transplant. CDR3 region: CATSRDPQNNEQFF. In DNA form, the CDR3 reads TGTGCCACCAGCAGAGACCCCCAGAACAATGAGCAGTTCTTC.